The clone carrying this T cell receptor beta chain was detected only a few times. The antigen is not known. This entry is derived from a study of identical twins. Overall study findings and caveats: Abundant beta clonotypes from cord blood had fewer insertions, unlike memory repertoires, which showed none. Beta out-of-frame sequences showed weaker excess twin sharing. Out-of-frame alpha sequences that twins shared showed excess low generation probability.

Germline CDR1 is MNHEY and CDR2 is SMNVEV (reference sequence). The CDR3 loop spans 14 amino acids. With 0 bases clipped from V and 5 bases from J, the junction kept 2 bases outside the gene matches. From the 5' RACE reads, TCRdb called clonotypes with MiXCR, one entry per CDR3 protein. The sample holds roughly 470,000 distinct CDR3 sequences, 14% seen once. The same sample was also used in a study of yellow fever vaccine responses in identical twins. That paper states: Twin vaccine T cell responses reportedly seemed partly convergent, partly personalized.

This chain uses TRBV27 with TRBJ2-5, with 8 bases fitting TRBD2. The receptor was derived from a woman aged 18 to 35 in good health. Sequencing used CD4+ T cells sorted from blood. The CDR3 sequence is CASSLSLAGETQYF. The CDR3 DNA sequence: TGTGCCAGCAGTTTATCCCTAGCGGGCGAGACCCAGTACTTC.